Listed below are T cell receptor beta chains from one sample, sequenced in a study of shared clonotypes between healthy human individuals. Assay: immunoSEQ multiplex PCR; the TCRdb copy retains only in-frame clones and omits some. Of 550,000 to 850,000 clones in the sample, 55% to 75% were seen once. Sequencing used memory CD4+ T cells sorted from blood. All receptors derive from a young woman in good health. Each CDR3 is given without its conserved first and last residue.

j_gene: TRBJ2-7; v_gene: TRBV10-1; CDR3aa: ASSSDRRIPYEQY
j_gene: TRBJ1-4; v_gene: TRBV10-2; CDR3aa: ASSARVTGEKLF
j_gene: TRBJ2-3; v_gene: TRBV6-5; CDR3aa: ASSYLGIASTDTQY
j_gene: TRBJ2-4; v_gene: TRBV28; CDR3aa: ASGTGQNIQY
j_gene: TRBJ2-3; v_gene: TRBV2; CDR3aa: ASSDDGVDTQY
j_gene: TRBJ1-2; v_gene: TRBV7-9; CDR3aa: ASSDYRGPGGYT
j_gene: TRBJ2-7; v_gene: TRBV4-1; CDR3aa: ASSPLGSSYEQY
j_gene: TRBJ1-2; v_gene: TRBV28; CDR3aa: ASSLREGTVYGYT
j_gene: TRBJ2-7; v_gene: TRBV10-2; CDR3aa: ASSLMAGSLSYEQY
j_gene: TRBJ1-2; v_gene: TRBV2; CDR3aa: ASSETGLDGYT
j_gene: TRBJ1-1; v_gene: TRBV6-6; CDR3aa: ASKDLGETAEAF
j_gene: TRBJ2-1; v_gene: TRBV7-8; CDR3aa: ASSFGGRGQF
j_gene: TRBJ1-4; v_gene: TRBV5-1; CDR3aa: ASSLVGGTNEKLF
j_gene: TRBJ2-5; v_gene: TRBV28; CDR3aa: ASSGDGQETQY
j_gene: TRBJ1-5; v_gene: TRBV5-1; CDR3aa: ASRVGTGEGRLQPQH
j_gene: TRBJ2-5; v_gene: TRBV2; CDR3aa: ASSEEGGQGETQY
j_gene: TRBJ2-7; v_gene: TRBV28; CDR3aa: ASRTSGAGYEQY
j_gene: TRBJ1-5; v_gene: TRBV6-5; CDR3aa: ASSYSSGHQPQH
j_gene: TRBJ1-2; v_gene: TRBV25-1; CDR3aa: ATGRGGYT
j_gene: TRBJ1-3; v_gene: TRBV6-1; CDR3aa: ASSERATAGNTIY
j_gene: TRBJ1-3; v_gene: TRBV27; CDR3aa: ASGTRGNTIY
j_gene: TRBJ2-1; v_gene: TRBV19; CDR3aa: ASSIVGPGREEQF
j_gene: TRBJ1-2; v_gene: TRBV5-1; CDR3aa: ASSPEGDWYGYT
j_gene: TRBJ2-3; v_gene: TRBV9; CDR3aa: ASSPGPHTDTQY
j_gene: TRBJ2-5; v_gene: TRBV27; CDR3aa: ASSYNQETQY
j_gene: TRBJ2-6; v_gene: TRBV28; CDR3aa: ASSRPGDGANVLT
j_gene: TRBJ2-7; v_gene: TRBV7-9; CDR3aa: ASSLKLARSYEQY
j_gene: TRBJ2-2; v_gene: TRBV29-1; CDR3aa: SVGIGAATGELF
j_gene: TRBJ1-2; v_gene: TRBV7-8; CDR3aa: ASSLAAGTVNYGYT
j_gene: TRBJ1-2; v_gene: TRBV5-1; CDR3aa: ASTIGDRDRPYGYT
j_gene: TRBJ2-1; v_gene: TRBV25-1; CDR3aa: ASSGGTSGSQQF
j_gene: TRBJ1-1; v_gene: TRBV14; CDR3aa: ASSPPGMNTEAF
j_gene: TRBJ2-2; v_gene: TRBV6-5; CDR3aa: ATRPGTTNTGELF
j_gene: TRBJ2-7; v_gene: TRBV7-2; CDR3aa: ASSPGLAGTYEQY
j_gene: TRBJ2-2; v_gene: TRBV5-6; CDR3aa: ASSLGPLAGNTGELF
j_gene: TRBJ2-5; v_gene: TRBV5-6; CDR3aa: ASSLRRIIEETQY
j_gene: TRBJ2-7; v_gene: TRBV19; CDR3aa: ASSDGRGGTYEQY
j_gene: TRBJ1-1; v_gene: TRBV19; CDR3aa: ASSTPGSLTEAF
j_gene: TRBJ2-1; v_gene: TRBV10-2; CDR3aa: ASMISGTYNEQF
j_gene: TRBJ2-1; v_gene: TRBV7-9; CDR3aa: ASSRLAGAGNEQF
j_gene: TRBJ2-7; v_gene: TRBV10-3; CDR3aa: AISPGLAGAYEQY
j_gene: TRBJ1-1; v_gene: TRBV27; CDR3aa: ASSLRGAAPMNTEAF
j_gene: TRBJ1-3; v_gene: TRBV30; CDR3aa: AWSVGQPGNTIY
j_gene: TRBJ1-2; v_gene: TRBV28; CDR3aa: ASSNRGLMGRYT
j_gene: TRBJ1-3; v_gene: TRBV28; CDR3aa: ASSLGTGGLISGNTIY
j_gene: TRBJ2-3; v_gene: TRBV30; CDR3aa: AWRPGLAVDTQY
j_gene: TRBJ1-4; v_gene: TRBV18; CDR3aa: ASSPTRQGEEKLF
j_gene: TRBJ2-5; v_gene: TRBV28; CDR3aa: ASRTTLEGETQY
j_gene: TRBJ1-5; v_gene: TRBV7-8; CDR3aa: ASSSRSFYQPQH
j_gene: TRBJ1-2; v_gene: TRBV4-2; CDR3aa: ASSLVRGGYGYT
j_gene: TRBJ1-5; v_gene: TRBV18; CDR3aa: ASSAGTGNQPQH
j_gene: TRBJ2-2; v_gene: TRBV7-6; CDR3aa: ASSAGGEVAGELF
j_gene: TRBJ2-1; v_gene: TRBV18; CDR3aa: ASSPTGVNEQF
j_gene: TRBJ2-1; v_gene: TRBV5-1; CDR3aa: ASSLAGQSGNEQF
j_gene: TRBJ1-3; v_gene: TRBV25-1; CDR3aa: ASSDSYTIY
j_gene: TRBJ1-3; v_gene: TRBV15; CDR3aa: ATSSPQGAGTSGNTIY